This TCR beta chain was found in a study of OX40 agonist ivuxolimab in advanced cancers. Turning to this clone: Its antigen is undetermined.

Broader study findings: Circulating CD4+ and CD8+ T cells showed clonal expansion by week 6 at 0.1 to 3.0 mg/kg. What antigens the expanded peripheral T cells recognized was never established.

Profiling relied on immunoSEQ multiplex PCR, and the TCRdb table lists in-frame clones only, not all of them. This table holds about 64,000 clones, 75% to 90% found once. With 5 bases removed from V and 2 bases from J, the gap between germline ends came to 13 bases. Germline loops: CDR1 SGHAT, CDR2 FQDESV (reference sequence). The CDR3 is 14 amino acids. The sequencing used CD4+ or CD8+ T cells sorted from blood, collected in a trial of the OX40 agonist ivuxolimab. The clonotype comes from an adult with an advanced solid tumor such as melanoma, head and neck, liver or kidney cancer. This chain uses TRBV11-1 with TRBJ2-7; D gene unclear. CDR3 amino acids: CASSLDDGPYEQYF. The CDR3 region has the DNA TGTGCCAGCAGCCTAGATGATGGGCCCTACGAGCAGTACTTC.